The next 27 T cell receptor beta chains were all read from a single sample in a study of early T cells in non-severe SARS-CoV-2 infection. Each CDR3 protein gets one entry after TCRdb re-called the 5' RACE reads with MiXCR. The data hold approximately 39,000 distinct CDR3 sequences, with roughly 6.8% observed a single time. The sample here was whole blood, taken at baseline. The source is an adult who was a healthcare worker with PCR-confirmed SARS-CoV-2 infection or an uninfected control (not recorded which).

This clonotype was seen ten or more times. The V and J genes are TRBV11-2 and TRBJ2-2; D tentatively reads TRBD1 or TRBD2 (5 bases each). Deletions cut 2 bases from V and 11 bases from J, with 9 bases between. Looked up from germline, CDR1 is SGHAT and CDR2 is FQNNGV. The CDR3 length is 12 residues. The CDR3 sequence is CASSLSRGELFF. The CDR3 DNA reads as TGTGCCAGCAGCTTATCGAGGGGTGAGCTGTTTTTT.

The V call is TRBV3-1, the J call TRBJ2-1; 9 nucleotides line up with TRBD1. The CDR3 runs 16 residues. The trim removed 4 bases at V and 7 bases at J, leaving 11 bases unmatched. CDR1 LGHDT and CDR2 YNNKEL come from the germline V gene (reference sequence). CDR3 residues: CASSRVTGGAFNEQFF. CDR3 DNA sequence: TGTGCCAGCAGCCGCGTAACAGGGGGCGCCTTTAATGAGCAGTTCTTC.

There are a few counts of this clonotype. The gene calls are TRBV10-2 and TRBJ1-4; no firm D call. CDR1 and CDR2 from the germline V gene are WSHSY and SAAADI. The V end lost 4 bases, the J end lost 7 bases, and 13 bases lay between the germline ends. The CDR3 runs to 14 residues. The CDR3 spells CASSVVSGPEKLFF. As DNA, the CDR3 is TGCGCCAGCAGTGTGGTATCCGGCCCTGAAAAACTGTTTTTT.

The chain has TRBV28 and TRBJ2-7; 7 bases line up with TRBD1. The length of the CDR3 is 16 residues. From germline, CDR1 is MDHEN and CDR2 SYDVKM. Trimming cost V 4 bases and J 0 bases; bases outside gene matches: 9. In nucleotides, the CDR3 is TGTGCCAGCAGTTCCCCCGGGACAGTTAGCTCCTACGAGCAGTACTTC. It specifies CASSSPGTVSSYEQYF.

This clonotype has at least ten counts. The chain is built from TRBV7-9 and TRBJ1-1, with a tentative D call TRBD1 (5 bases). The V gene's germline CDR1 is SEHNR and CDR2 FQNEAQ (reference sequence). The CDR3 runs to 14 residues. Trimming took 4 bases from V and 8 from J, leaving 17 bases between them. The CDR3 DNA reads as TGTGCCAGCAGCTCAGTGGGACCCAAAAGAGAAGCTTTCTTT. Translating it yields CASSSVGPKREAFF.

This chain uses TRBV20-1 with TRBJ1-6; D unresolved. CDR1 is DFQATT, CDR2 SNEGSKA, per germline (reference sequence). Trimming cost V 0 bases and J 0 bases, with 15 bases left between them. The CDR3 spans 18 residues. The CDR3 DNA follows: TGCAGTGCTAGAGATCTCGGCAGCCTTAGCTCCTATAATTCACCCCTCCACTTT. It specifies CSARDLGSLSSYNSPLHF.

The table lists this clonotype with many counts. The chain has TRBV7-9 and TRBJ2-2; no clear D. CDR3 length: 11 amino acids. Trimming removed 5 bases from V and 5 bases from J, with 3 bases in between. Germline CDR1 is SEHNR and CDR2 is FQNEAQ (reference sequence). Here the CDR3 DNA reads TGTGCCAGCAGCAGTACCGGGGAGCTGTTTTTT. It translates to CASSSTGELFF.

In its sample, this clonotype was seen many times. The J gene is TRBJ2-7, the V gene TRBV2, with D unclear. Germline V lookup: CDR1 SNHLY, CDR2 FYNNEI. V lost 5 bases and J 3 bases, leaving 11 bases between the germline ends. CDR3 size: 13 residues. CDR3 sequence: CASSTRKDYEQYF. CDR3 sequence (DNA): TGTGCCAGCAGTACCAGGAAGGACTACGAGCAGTACTTC.

This clonotype was seen at least ten times. The J gene is TRBJ2-5, the V gene TRBV12-3 or TRBV12-4; no reliable D call. The CDR3 is 15 residues long. V lost 6 bases, J lost 1 base, and 15 bases lay in between. The CDR3 DNA is TGTGCCAGCAGAGGAGCCTCCTGGTCCCAAGAGACCCAGTACTTC. Its protein product is CASRGASWSQETQYF.

This clonotype was found a few times. J is TRBJ1-2 and V is TRBV30; D unclear. V was clipped by 5 bases and J by 0 bases, with 7 bases between them. The CDR3 is made up of 12 amino acids. Germline V lookup: CDR1 GTSNPN, CDR2 SVGIG (reference sequence). The CDR3: CAWEGSNYGYTF. CDR3 in DNA: TGTGCCTGGGAGGGTTCTAACTATGGCTACACCTTC.

In its sample, this clonotype was seen many times. The chain carries TRBV15 and TRBJ1-4, with a weak D call TRBD1 (5 bases). The germline V and J ends were trimmed by 1 base and 3 bases, with 18 bases remaining between them. Germline CDR1 is LNHNV and CDR2 is YYDKDF (reference sequence). The CDR3 runs to 18 residues. CDR3 bases: TGTGCCACCAGCAGAGCCGGAGGGGTAGAGGCGTCTAATGAAAAACTGTTTTTT. It translates to CATSRAGGVEASNEKLFF.

This clonotype was seen repeatedly, ten times or more. The chain recombines TRBV7-9 with TRBJ2-2; 8 bases fit TRBD2. This CDR3 contains 16 residues. The germline gives CDR1 SEHNR, CDR2 FQNEAQ (reference sequence). With 4 bases clipped from V and 5 bases from J, the junction kept 9 bases outside the gene matches. The CDR3 DNA sequence: TGTGCCAGCAGCTCCTCAGCGGGAGAATTAACCGGGGAGCTGTTTTTT. Translation gives CASSSSAGELTGELFF.

The chain carries TRBV6-6 and TRBJ1-2; D may be TRBD1 (5 bases). This CDR3 comprises 12 residues. With 6 bases removed from V and 3 bases from J, the gap between germline ends came to 8 bases. From germline, CDR1 is MNHNY and CDR2 SVGAGI (reference sequence). The CDR3 spells CASRQAYYGYTF. The CDR3 DNA sequence: TGTGCCAGCAGACAGGCTTACTATGGCTACACCTTC.

This clonotype occurred a few times. The rearrangement joins TRBV10-3 to TRBJ1-6; no reliable D call. CDR1 is ENHRY, CDR2 SYGVKD, per germline. V was trimmed by 4 bases and J by 8 bases, leaving 9 bases between them. The length of the CDR3 is 13 residues. The CDR3 region has the DNA TGTGCCATCAGTGCTACTCCGGATTCACCCCTCCACTTT. Translating gives CAISATPDSPLHF.

This clonotype appeared many times. The J gene is TRBJ2-5, the V gene TRBV12-3 or TRBV12-4; TRBD2 matches 10 bases. J was trimmed by 0 bases and V by 6 bases; bases with no gene match: 4. CDR3 length equals 15 residues. DNA of the CDR3: TGTGCCAGCAGACCCGGGACTAGCGACCAAGAGACCCAGTACTTC. As protein: CASRPGTSDQETQYF.

This clonotype was seen many times. This chain connects TRBV2 to TRBJ2-7, with 10 bases identical to TRBD1. V shed 5 bases, J shed 6 bases, and the junction held 7 bases outside the gene matches. Germline CDR1 SNHLY, CDR2 FYNNEI. This CDR3 is 14 amino acids long. DNA for the CDR3: TGTGCCAGCAGTTTCCGGGACAGGGGATTCGAGCAGTACTTC. Protein sequence: CASSFRDRGFEQYF.

This rearrangement joins TRBV27 to TRBJ2-1, with 7 positions matching TRBD2. Germline V CDR1 and CDR2: MNHEY, SMNVEV (reference sequence). Trimming took 5 bases from V and 7 from J; bases not matched to a gene: 14. The CDR3 runs to 16 residues. In nucleotides, the CDR3 is TGTGCCAGCAGTCCATTCAGCGGGATTTATAGTAATGAGCAGTTCTTC. It encodes CASSPFSGIYSNEQFF.

This clonotype has more than one count but fewer than ten. The chain has TRBV19 and TRBJ2-2; D possibly corresponds to TRBD2 (5 bases). Germline V gene data show CDR1 as LNHDA and CDR2 as SQIVND (reference sequence). The CDR3 totals 15 residues. The V gene lost 5 bases and the J gene lost 0 bases, with 10 bases spanning the gap. The CDR3, as DNA: TGTGCCAGTAGTCGTGACGGGACGAACACCGGGGAGCTGTTTTTT. Protein sequence: CASSRDGTNTGELFF.

The sample holds a few counts of this clonotype. The chain carries TRBV20-1 and TRBJ2-7; D perhaps matches TRBD1 (5 bases). Trimming removed 3 bases at V and 0 bases at J, with 12 bases between. This CDR3 has 14 residues. Germline V gene sequence: CDR1 DFQATT, CDR2 SNEGSKA (reference sequence). The CDR3 sequence: CSARRQSSSYEQYF. The CDR3 DNA reads TGCAGTGCTAGGAGACAGTCAAGCTCCTACGAGCAGTACTTC.

This clonotype was picked up a small number of times. The rearrangement uses TRBV20-1 and TRBJ2-3, with TRBD2 identical over 8 bases. The CDR3 sequence is 14 residues long. Germline V lookup: CDR1 DFQATT, CDR2 SNEGSKA (reference sequence). Trimming removed 6 bases from V and 2 bases from J; junction bases left unmatched: 7. The DNA of the CDR3 is TGCAGTGCCGAAATAGCGGGGACCACAGATACGCAGTATTTT. It is translated as CSAEIAGTTDTQYF.

This clonotype was observed many times. The chain is built from TRBV30 and TRBJ1-1; no firm D call. Trimming removed 3 bases at V and 0 bases at J, with 11 bases between. The CDR3 sequence is 14 residues long. Per the germline V gene, CDR1 is GTSNPN and CDR2 is SVGIG (reference sequence). DNA of the CDR3: TGTGCCTGGAGGGAAGGACGGATGAACACTGAAGCTTTCTTT. It encodes CAWREGRMNTEAFF.

There are many counts of this clonotype. V is TRBV4-3 and J is TRBJ1-1; a possible D gene is TRBD1 (5 bases). This CDR3 spans 14 amino acids. Per germline, CDR1 LGHNA and CDR2 YSLEER. V was trimmed by 0 bases and J by 4 bases, leaving 9 bases between them. CDR3 loop: CASSQDPGTTEAFF. The CDR3 DNA reads TGCGCCAGCAGCCAAGATCCGGGGACCACTGAAGCTTTCTTT.

In this sample, this clonotype turned up many times. The rearrangement links TRBV29-1 to TRBJ2-7; 9 bases map to TRBD2. Unmatched junction bases numbered 8, after V lost 7 bases and J lost 4 bases. The CDR3 extends over 13 amino acids. In germline, CDR1 is SQVTM, CDR2 ANQGSEA. Here the CDR3 reads CSDERTSAYEQYF. CDR3 sequence (DNA): TGCAGCGACGAAAGGACTAGCGCATACGAGCAGTACTTC.

This clonotype came up many times. The rearrangement links TRBV20-1 to TRBJ2-3; D perhaps matches TRBD2 (5 bases). The CDR3 extends over 14 amino acids. V lost 2 bases and J lost 0, with 9 bases in between. The germline CDR1 and CDR2 sequences are DFQATT and SNEGSKA (reference sequence). The CDR3 protein is CSARPPGSTDTQYF. In nucleotides, the CDR3 is TGCAGTGCTAGACCCCCGGGGAGCACAGATACGCAGTATTTT.

This clonotype has ten or more counts. The chain recombines TRBV9 with TRBJ2-1, with D tentatively TRBD1 (5 bases). CDR3 length: 18 residues. Per germline, CDR1 SGDLS and CDR2 YYNGEE. V was clipped by 4 bases and J by 3 bases, with 23 bases between them. CDR3 sequence: CASSTLPHGQGFYNEQFF. DNA for the CDR3: TGTGCCAGCAGCACCCTCCCTCATGGGCAGGGTTTCTACAATGAGCAGTTCTTC.

This clonotype has just a few counts. This rearrangement joins TRBV10-2 to TRBJ1-1; D unclear. The CDR3 is made up of 12 amino acids. The ends were cut back, 2 bases at V and 10 bases at J, with 11 bases in the middle. Germline CDR1 is WSHSY and CDR2 is SAAADI. The CDR3 sequence is CASSETNLGAFF. For the CDR3, the DNA is TGCGCCAGCAGTGAGACAAATCTGGGAGCTTTCTTT.

The chain employs TRBV10-2 and TRBJ2-5; 9 bases are shared with TRBD1. CDR3 length equals 15 residues. J gave up 2 bases and V 6 bases, and 7 bases lay outside the gene matches. Germline V gives CDR1 WSHSY, CDR2 SAAADI. The CDR3 DNA reads as TGCGCCAGCAGGGACAGGGGACTAACACAAGAGACCCAGTACTTC. Translating it yields CASRDRGLTQETQYF.